The entry below gives a single T cell receptor (beta chain) sequence along with its context. Its antigen is unidentified. Time point defined: week 47, end of study. Doses of 300 ug of mutant IDH1 20-mer peptide were given with topical imiquimod. The donors had new WHO grade 3 or 4 astrocytomas; these were IDH1-mutant and ATRX-lost. This CDR3 spans 15 amino acids. The V gene lost 5 bases and the J gene lost 4 bases, with 17 bases spanning the gap. Germline CDR1 reads LNHDA; CDR2 reads SQIVND (reference sequence). The source of the sample is a study of a mutant IDH1 vaccine in newly diagnosed glioma. The overall study: Earlier care involved radiotherapy, temozolomide, or both, and the majority received both.

The assay was immunoSEQ multiplex PCR, and TCRdb's table has in-frame clones only and misses some. The data show approximately 80,000 clones, around four fifths seen once. The gene calls are TRBV19 and TRBJ1-1, with D perhaps matching TRBD1 (6 bases). The source was PBMCs, collected from a glioma patient whose treatment included an IDH1 peptide vaccine. The clonotype originates from a man aged 35 to 55 with glioma. The CDR3 spells CASSLFPGATTEAFF. The CDR3 bases are TGTGCCAGTAGTCTCTTCCCAGGGGCGACCACTGAAGCTTTCTTT.